This entry lists 18 T cell receptor beta chains sequenced from one sample in a study of response to subunit inactivated influenza vaccine. Via MiXCR, TCRdb re-called the RT-PCR reads, giving one row per CDR3 protein. The sample consists of about 650,000 distinct CDR3 sequences, less than 15% of them appearing once. The starting material was PBMCs from blood, obtained roughly 2 weeks before vaccination. The receptors here all came from a man between 45 and 60 years old who received an inactivated influenza vaccine.

This clonotype was detected many times. The rearrangement uses TRBV28 and TRBJ1-5; the D is unclear. CDR3 length: 15 amino acids. Trimming took 7 bases from V and 3 from J, leaving 16 bases between them. Per the germline V gene, CDR1 is MDHEN and CDR2 is SYDVKM. CDR3 loop: CASIMLGVPNQPQHF. The DNA of the CDR3 is TGTGCCAGCATTATGTTGGGCGTCCCCAATCAGCCCCAGCATTTT.

V is TRBV7-2 and J is TRBJ2-7; 10 nucleotides line up with TRBD2. The CDR3 sequence is 16 residues long. From germline, CDR1 is SGHTA and CDR2 FQGNSA. V shed 5 bases and J 6 bases; nucleotides not matched to a gene: 13. For the CDR3, the DNA is TGTGCCAGCAGCCTCCAGAGCGGGAGGGCCCGATCCGAGCAGTACTTC. Its translation is CASSLQSGRARSEQYF. Using reference TRBV7-2 and TRBJ2-7 for the parts outside the CDR3, the full variable domain is GAGVSQSPSNKVTEKGKDVELRCDPISGHTALYWYRQSLGQGLEFLIYFQGNSAPDKSGLPSDRFSAERTGGSVSTLTIQRTQQEDSAVYLCASSLQSGRARSEQYFGPGTRLTVT.

The chain is built from TRBV13 and TRBJ2-1; no clear D. Trimming took off 1 base at V and 13 bases at J, with 11 bases between the two ends. Per the germline V gene, CDR1 is PRHDT and CDR2 is FYEKMQ (reference sequence). The CDR3 loop spans 12 amino acids. In DNA form, the CDR3 reads TGTGCCAGCAGCTTAGACCCAGGACCACAGTTCTTC. This codes for CASSLDPGPQFF.

This clonotype was picked up a small number of times. The rearrangement uses TRBV6-2 or TRBV6-3 and TRBJ2-2, with 7 bases fitting TRBD1. The CDR3 has 17 residues. Germline V gene sequence: CDR1 MNHEY, CDR2 SVGEGT. V lost 8 bases, J lost 0 bases, and 12 bases stayed unmatched. For the CDR3, the DNA is TGTGCCAGCGGGGAAATCGAAGGACAGGCGAACACCGGGGAGCTGTTTTTT. Protein sequence: CASGEIEGQANTGELFF.

This chain links TRBV7-9 with TRBJ2-7; D is perhaps TRBD1 (5 bases). Germline V gives CDR1 SEHNR, CDR2 FQNEAQ (reference sequence). V lost 6 bases and J lost 6, with 18 bases in between. The length of the CDR3 is 14 residues. The CDR3 here is CASSPVHGQGEQYF. CDR3 nucleotides: TGTGCCAGCAGTCCTGTCCACGGGCAGGGCGAGCAGTACTTC.

The rearrangement joins TRBV2 to TRBJ1-2; maybe TRBD1 (5 bases). This CDR3 is built from 14 residues. V lost 7 bases and J lost 1, with 13 bases in between. Germline values: CDR1 SNHLY, CDR2 FYNNEI. The CDR3 here is CASNPAGLNYGYTF. The CDR3 DNA follows: TGTGCCAGCAACCCCGCAGGGCTTAACTATGGCTACACCTTC.

The table lists this clonotype with a few counts. V and J are TRBV4-1 and TRBJ2-7, with D possibly being TRBD1 (5 bases). The CDR3 length is 16 residues. The V gene's germline CDR1 is MGHRA and CDR2 YSYEKL. V was trimmed by 0 bases and J by 2 bases, leaving 14 bases between them. The CDR3 sequence: CASSQDPSRAAYEQYF. The DNA of the CDR3 is TGCGCCAGCAGCCAAGATCCGAGCAGGGCCGCCTACGAGCAGTACTTC.

This clonotype was observed a few times. The chain links TRBV28 to TRBJ2-5; TRBD2 aligns across 7 bases. The CDR3 length is 15 residues. The germline gives CDR1 MDHEN, CDR2 SYDVKM. With 5 bases clipped from V and 1 base from J, the junction kept 7 bases outside the gene matches. CDR3 amino acids: CASSQRGDPQETQYF. The CDR3 DNA follows: TGTGCCAGCAGTCAGCGGGGCGACCCCCAAGAGACCCAGTACTTC.

The chain is built from TRBV12-3 or TRBV12-4 and TRBJ2-1, with 8 bases aligning to TRBD2. Losses at the gene ends were 5 bases for V and 8 bases for J; bases not matched to a gene: 11. There are 15 residues in the CDR3. CDR3 loop: CASSKGEREWYEQFF. The CDR3 DNA reads as TGTGCCAGCAGTAAAGGGGAGCGGGAGTGGTATGAGCAGTTCTTC.

This clonotype was seen only once. This chain links TRBV7-2 with TRBJ2-7, with unresolved D. The germline gives CDR1 SGHTA, CDR2 FQGNSA. The CDR3 has 14 residues. The ends were cut back, 0 bases at V and 6 bases at J, with 12 bases in the middle. In nucleotides, the CDR3 is TGTGCCAGCAGCTTAGCCTGGGTGTCTAGCGAGCAGTACTTC. Its translation: CASSLAWVSSEQYF.

This sequence joins TRBV11-2 and TRBJ2-7; 8 nucleotides line up with TRBD1. CDR3 length: 15 residues. With V trimmed by 5 bases and J by 3 bases, 9 bases remained unmatched. Germline lookup yields CDR1 SGHAT and CDR2 FQNNGV. The CDR3 nucleotides read TGTGCCAGCAGCCCCGCGACAGGGGTGGGCTACGAGCAGTACTTC. It encodes CASSPATGVGYEQYF. The full variable domain, its missing parts supplied by reference TRBV11-2 and TRBJ2-7, is EAGVAQSPRYKIIEKRQSVAFWCNPISGHATLYWYQQILGQGPKLLIQFQNNGVVDDSQLPKDRFSAERLKGVDSTLKIQPAKLEDSAVYLCASSPATGVGYEQYFGPGTRLTVT.

The V gene is TRBV6-2 or TRBV6-3, the J gene TRBJ2-1; the match to TRBD2 covers 9 bases. Germline V gene data show CDR1 as MNHEY and CDR2 as SVGEGT. Trimming removed 5 bases from V and 6 bases from J; junction bases left unmatched: 8. The CDR3 runs 15 residues. The DNA of the CDR3 is TGTGCCAGCAGTCGGCCCGGGACTAGCACCAATGAGCAGTTCTTC. It codes for CASSRPGTSTNEQFF.

This rearrangement joins TRBV7-2 to TRBJ2-2; 8 nucleotides match TRBD2. V was clipped by 3 bases and J by 4 bases; unmatched bases: 7. This CDR3 is built from 16 residues. From germline, CDR1 is SGHTA and CDR2 FQGNSA. The CDR3 DNA follows: TGTGCCAGCAGCTTGGCGGGGGGCGTAGGCACCGGGGAGCTGTTTTTT. It is translated as CASSLAGGVGTGELFF.

V gene TRBV18 combines with J gene TRBJ2-7; D could derive from TRBD1 or TRBD2 (5 bases each). The CDR3 spans 15 residues. Germline CDR1 and CDR2: KGHSH and LQKENI. The V gene lost 0 bases and the J gene lost 8 bases, with 17 bases spanning the gap. CDR3 amino acids: CASSPPGVYFFKQYF. CDR3 in DNA: TGTGCCAGCTCACCACCGGGGGTTTACTTTTTCAAGCAGTACTTC.

This clonotype was seen more than once but under ten times. This chain connects TRBV7-8 to TRBJ1-2, with 8 bases lining up with TRBD1. Germline V gene lookup returns CDR1 SGHVS and CDR2 FQNEAQ. This CDR3 region has 19 residues. Losses at the gene ends were 5 bases for V and 5 bases for J; bases not matched to a gene: 22. The CDR3 region has the DNA TGTGCCAGCAGCCCACCAGGGGGGACAGGCCTCCCTAGCTTATATGGCTACACCTTC. It is translated as CASSPPGGTGLPSLYGYTF.

The rearrangement uses TRBV4-1 and TRBJ1-4; D remains unclear. V was trimmed by 2 bases and J by 0 bases, leaving 10 bases between them. The CDR3 is made up of 16 amino acids. Germline CDR1 MGHRA, CDR2 YSYEKL. CDR3 in amino acids: CASSQLERATNEKLFF. The CDR3 DNA sequence: TGCGCCAGCAGCCAATTGGAGCGGGCAACTAATGAAAAACTGTTTTTT.

This clonotype was observed a handful of times. The chain employs TRBV29-1 and TRBJ2-7, with 11 positions matching TRBD2. With 4 bases clipped from V and 6 bases from J, the junction kept 8 bases outside the gene matches. The CDR3 length is 14 residues. The germline CDR1 and CDR2 sequences are SQVTM and ANQGSEA. The CDR3 is CSVGETSGDGEQYF. CDR3 sequence (DNA): TGCAGCGTTGGAGAGACTAGCGGGGACGGCGAGCAGTACTTC.

This clonotype was counted between two and nine times. As DNA, the CDR3 is TGTGCCAGCACCGGGACCCCCTACGAGCAGTACTTC. Translation gives CASTGTPYEQYF. The rearrangement joins TRBV28 to TRBJ2-7; D may be TRBD1 or TRBD2 (5 bases each). Trimming left V 7 bases short and J 2 bases short, with 9 bases between. The germline gives CDR1 MDHEN, CDR2 SYDVKM. The CDR3 length is 12 residues.